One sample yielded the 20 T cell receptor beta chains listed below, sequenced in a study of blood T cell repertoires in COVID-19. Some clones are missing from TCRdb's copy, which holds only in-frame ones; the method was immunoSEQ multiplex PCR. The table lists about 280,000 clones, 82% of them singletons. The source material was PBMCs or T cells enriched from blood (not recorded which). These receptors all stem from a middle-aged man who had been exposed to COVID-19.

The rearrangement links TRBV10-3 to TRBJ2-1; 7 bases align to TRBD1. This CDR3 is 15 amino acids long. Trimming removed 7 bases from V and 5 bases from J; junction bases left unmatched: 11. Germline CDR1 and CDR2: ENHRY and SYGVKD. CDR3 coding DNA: TGTGCCATCAACAAGGACAGGTCGGTGGACAATGAGCAGTTCTTC. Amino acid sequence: CAINKDRSVDNEQFF.

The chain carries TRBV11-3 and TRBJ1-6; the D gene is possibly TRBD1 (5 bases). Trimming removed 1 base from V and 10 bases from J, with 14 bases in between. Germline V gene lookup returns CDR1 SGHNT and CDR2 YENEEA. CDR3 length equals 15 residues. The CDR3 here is CASSLVGTSRSPLHF. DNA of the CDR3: TGTGCCAGCAGCTTAGTAGGGACTAGTAGGTCACCCCTCCACTTT.

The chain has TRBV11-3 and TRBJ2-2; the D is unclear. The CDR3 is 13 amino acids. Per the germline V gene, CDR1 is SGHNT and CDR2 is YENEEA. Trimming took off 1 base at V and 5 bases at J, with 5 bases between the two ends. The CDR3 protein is CASSLVRTGELFF. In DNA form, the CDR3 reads TGTGCCAGCAGCTTAGTGCGAACCGGGGAGCTGTTTTTT.

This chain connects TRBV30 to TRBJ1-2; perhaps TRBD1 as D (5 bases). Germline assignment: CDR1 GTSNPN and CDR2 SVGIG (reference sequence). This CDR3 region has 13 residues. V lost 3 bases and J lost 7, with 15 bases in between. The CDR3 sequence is CAWSSQGRGGYTF. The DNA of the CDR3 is TGTGCCTGGAGCAGCCAGGGTAGAGGTGGCTACACCTTC. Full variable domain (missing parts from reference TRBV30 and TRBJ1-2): SQTIHQWPATLVQPVGSPLSLECTVEGTSNPNLYWYRQAAGRGLQLLFYSVGIGQISSEVPQNLSASRPQDRQFILSSKKLLLSDSGFYLCAWSSQGRGGYTFGSGTRLTVV.

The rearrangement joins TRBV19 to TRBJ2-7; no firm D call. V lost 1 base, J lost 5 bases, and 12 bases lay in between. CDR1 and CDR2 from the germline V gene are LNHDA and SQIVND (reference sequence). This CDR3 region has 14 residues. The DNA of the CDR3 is TGTGCCAGTAGTATAGGGCCCTCCCTGGACGAGCAGTACTTC. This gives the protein CASSIGPSLDEQYF.

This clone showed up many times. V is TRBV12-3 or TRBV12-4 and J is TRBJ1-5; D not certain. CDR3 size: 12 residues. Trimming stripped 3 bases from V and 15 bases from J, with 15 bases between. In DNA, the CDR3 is TGTGCCAGCAGTTTCGGGAGCCGGGTACTGCATTTT. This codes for CASSFGSRVLHF.

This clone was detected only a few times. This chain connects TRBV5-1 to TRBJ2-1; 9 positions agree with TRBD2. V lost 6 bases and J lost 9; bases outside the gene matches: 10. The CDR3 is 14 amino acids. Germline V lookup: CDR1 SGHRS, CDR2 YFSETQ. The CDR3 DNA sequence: TGCGCCAGCACGGGGGCGGGAGGGTTTGGTGAGCAGTTCTTC. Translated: CASTGAGGFGEQFF.

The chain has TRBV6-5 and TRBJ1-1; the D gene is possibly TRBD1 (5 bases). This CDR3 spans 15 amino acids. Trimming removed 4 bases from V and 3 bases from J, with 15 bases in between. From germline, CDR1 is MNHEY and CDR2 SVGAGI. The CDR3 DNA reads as TGTGCCAGCAGTTCTACGACACGGGGGGACACTGAAGCTTTCTTT. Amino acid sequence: CASSSTTRGDTEAFF.

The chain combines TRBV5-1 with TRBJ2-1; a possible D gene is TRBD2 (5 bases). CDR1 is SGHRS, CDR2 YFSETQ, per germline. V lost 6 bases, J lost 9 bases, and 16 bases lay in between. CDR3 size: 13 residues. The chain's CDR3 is CASNPGERGEQFF. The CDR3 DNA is TGCGCCAGCAACCCTGGGGAGCGTGGTGAGCAGTTCTTC.

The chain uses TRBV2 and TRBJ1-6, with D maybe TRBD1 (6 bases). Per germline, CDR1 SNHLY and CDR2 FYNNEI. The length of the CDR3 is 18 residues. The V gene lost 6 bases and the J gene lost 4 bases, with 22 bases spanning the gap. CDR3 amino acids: CASSPQGTATTYNSPLHF. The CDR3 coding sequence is TGTGCCAGCAGCCCACAGGGCACCGCCACAACTTATAATTCACCCCTCCACTTT.

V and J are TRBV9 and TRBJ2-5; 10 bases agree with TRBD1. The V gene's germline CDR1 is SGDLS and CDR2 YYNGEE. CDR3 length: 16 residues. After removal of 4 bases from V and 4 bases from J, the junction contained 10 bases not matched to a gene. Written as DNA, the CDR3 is TGTGCCAGCAGCACCGCGGGACAGGGGATTTCAGAGACCCAGTACTTC. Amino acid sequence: CASSTAGQGISETQYF.

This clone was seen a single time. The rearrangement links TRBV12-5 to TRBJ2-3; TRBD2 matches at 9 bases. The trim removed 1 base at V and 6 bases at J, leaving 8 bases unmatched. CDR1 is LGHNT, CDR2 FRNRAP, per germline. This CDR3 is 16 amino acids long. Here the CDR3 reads CASGLALAGLWDTQYF. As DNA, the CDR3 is TGTGCTAGTGGTTTGGCTCTAGCGGGATTATGGGATACGCAGTATTTT.

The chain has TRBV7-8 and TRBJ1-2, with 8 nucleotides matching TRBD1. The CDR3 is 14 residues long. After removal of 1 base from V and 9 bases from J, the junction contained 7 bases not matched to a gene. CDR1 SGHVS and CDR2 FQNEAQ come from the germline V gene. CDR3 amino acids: CASSLGGQGDRYTF. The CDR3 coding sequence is TGTGCCAGCAGCTTAGGAGGACAGGGAGACCGCTACACCTTC.

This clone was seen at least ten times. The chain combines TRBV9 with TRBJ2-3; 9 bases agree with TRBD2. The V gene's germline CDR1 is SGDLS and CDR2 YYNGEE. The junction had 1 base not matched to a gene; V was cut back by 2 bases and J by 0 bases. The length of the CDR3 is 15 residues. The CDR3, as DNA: TGTGCCAGCAGCGTGGGACTAGCAAGCACAGATACGCAGTATTTT. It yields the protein CASSVGLASTDTQYF.

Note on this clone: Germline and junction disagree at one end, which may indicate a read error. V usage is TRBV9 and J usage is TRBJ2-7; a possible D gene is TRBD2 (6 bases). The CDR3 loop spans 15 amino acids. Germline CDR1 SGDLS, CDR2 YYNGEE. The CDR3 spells CASSVFSGTSHEQYF. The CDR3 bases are TGTGCCAGCAGCGTTTTTAGCGGCACCTCCCACGAGCAGTACTTC. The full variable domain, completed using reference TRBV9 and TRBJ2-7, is DSGVTQTPKHLITATGQRVTLRCSPRSGDLSVYWYQQSLDQGLQFLIQYYNGEERAKGNILERFSAQQFPDLHSELNLSSLELGDSALYFCASSVFSGTSHEQYFGPGTRLTVT.

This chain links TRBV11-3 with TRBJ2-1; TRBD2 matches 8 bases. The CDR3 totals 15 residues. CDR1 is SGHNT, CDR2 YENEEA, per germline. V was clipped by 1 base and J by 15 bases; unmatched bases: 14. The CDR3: CASSLVTFQREKLFF. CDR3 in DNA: TGTGCCAGCAGCTTAGTTACATTCCAGCGGGAGAAATTGTTCTTC.

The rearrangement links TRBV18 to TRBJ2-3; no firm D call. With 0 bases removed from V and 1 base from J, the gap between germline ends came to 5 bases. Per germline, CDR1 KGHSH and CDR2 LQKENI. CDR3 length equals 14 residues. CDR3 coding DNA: TGTGCCAGCTCACCACCTGCAGGCACAGATACGCAGTATTTT. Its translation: CASSPPAGTDTQYF.

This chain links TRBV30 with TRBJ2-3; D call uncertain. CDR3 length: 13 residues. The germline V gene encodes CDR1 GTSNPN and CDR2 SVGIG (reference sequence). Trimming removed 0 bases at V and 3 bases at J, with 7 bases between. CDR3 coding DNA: TGTGCCTGGAGTGTACCCGGGACAGATACGCAGTATTTT. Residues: CAWSVPGTDTQYF.

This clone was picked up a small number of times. CDR3 region: CASSLGARESTDTQYF. The CDR3 DNA sequence: TGTGCCAGCAGCTTAGGAGCCAGGGAAAGCACAGATACGCAGTATTTT. The chain is built from TRBV11-3 and TRBJ2-3, with a weak D call TRBD1 (5 bases). CDR3 length: 16 amino acids. Per germline, CDR1 SGHNT and CDR2 YENEEA. Deletions cut 1 base from V and 0 bases from J, with 11 bases between.

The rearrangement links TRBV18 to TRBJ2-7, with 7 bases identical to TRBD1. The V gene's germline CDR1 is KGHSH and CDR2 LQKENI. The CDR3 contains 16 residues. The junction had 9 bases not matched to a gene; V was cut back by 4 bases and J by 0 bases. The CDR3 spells CASSLETGPSSYEQYF. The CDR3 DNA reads TGTGCCAGCTCACTAGAGACAGGGCCGAGCTCCTACGAGCAGTACTTC.